A selection of T cell receptor beta chains follows, all from one sample in a study of cytomegalovirus exposure and HLA in healthy donors. Libraries were prepared by immunoSEQ multiplex PCR; TCRdb keeps only in-frame clonotypes and omits some of them. The data hold some 67,000 clones, with 70% to 85% observed a single time. Sequenced sample: PBMCs. All receptors derive from a man aged 60 to 75 in good health and CMV-seropositive. CDR3s include the opening cysteine and the closing phenylalanine or tryptophan. D genes are given only for firm matches. A row's size may be missing; if present it is once, few, many or a size class.

TRBV10-3,TRBD1,TRBJ2-5,NA,CAISGGQEQGAQYF,TGTGCCATCAGTGGGGGACAGGAGCAAGGGGCCCAGTACTTC
TRBV9,TRBD1,TRBJ2-7,NA,CASSVEGQGADEQYF,TGTGCCAGCAGCGTGGAGGGACAGGGGGCAGACGAGCAGTACTTC
TRBV5-1,NA,TRBJ2-4,NA,CASSPDNQNIQYF,TGCGCCAGCAGCCCGGACAACCAAAACATTCAGTACTTC
TRBV2,TRBD1,TRBJ1-5,NA,CASRPQILTGSNQPQHF,TGTGCCAGCAGACCCCAGATCTTGACAGGGAGCAATCAGCCCCAGCATTTT
TRBV6-6,TRBD2,TRBJ2-7,NA,CASSFPSGRSKEQYF,TGTGCCAGCAGTTTTCCTAGCGGGAGGTCTAAAGAGCAGTACTTC
TRBV10-2,NA,TRBJ1-3,NA,CASSDHRASGNTIYF,TGCGCCAGCAGTGACCACAGGGCCTCTGGAAACACCATATATTTT
TRBV21-1,NA,TRBJ1-2,NA,CASSRTGQVMDNYGYTF,TGTGCCAGCAGCAGAACGGGACAGGTGATGGACAACTATGGCTACACCTTC
TRBV2,NA,TRBJ2-2,NA,CASSVGDTGELFF,TGTGCCAGCAGTGTGGGAGACACCGGGGAGCTGTTTTTT
TRBV9,TRBD2,TRBJ2-5,NA,CASSPRMVAGANYKRETQYF,TGTGCCAGCAGCCCCCGGATGGTAGCGGGGGCAAATTACAAGCGCGAGACCCAGTACTTC
TRBV6-6,TRBD2,TRBJ2-2,NA,CASSLGGQVGELFF,TGTGCCAGCAGTTTGGGAGGGCAGGTCGGGGAGCTGTTTTTT
TRBV13,TRBD2,TRBJ2-1,NA,CASSLTSGAYNEQFF,TGTGCCAGCAGCCTGACTAGCGGAGCCTACAATGAGCAGTTCTTC
TRBV7-9,TRBD1,TRBJ2-7,NA,CASSLDNGTGKVF,TGTGCCAGCAGCTTAGACAATGGGACAGGTAAAGTATTC
TRBV6-1,NA,TRBJ2-7,NA,CASSVFAYEQYF,TGTGCCAGCAGTGTTTTCGCCTACGAGCAGTACTTC
TRBV2,TRBD2,TRBJ2-5,once,CASREAGTTEETQYF,TGTGCCAGCAGAGAAGCTGGGACTACGGAAGAGACCCAGTACTTC
TRBV6-6,TRBD1,TRBJ2-3,NA,CASSSGTVHTDTQYF,TGTGCCAGCAGTTCCGGGACAGTCCACACAGATACGCAGTATTTT
TRBV11-3,NA,TRBJ2-7,NA,CASSKGNSYEQYF,TGTGCCAGCAGCAAGGGGAACTCCTACGAGCAGTACTTC
TRBV5-1,NA,TRBJ1-1,once,CASSIQADVNTEAFF,TGCGCCAGCAGCATACAGGCCGATGTAAACACTGAAGCTTTCTTT
TRBV7-2,NA,TRBJ2-7,NA,CASSGGAGLEQYF,TGTGCCAGCAGCGGGGGGGCAGGGCTCGAGCAGTACTTC
TRBV7-2,TRBD1,TRBJ2-5,NA,CASSYDREETQYF,TGTGCCAGCAGCTACGACAGGGAAGAGACCCAGTACTTC
TRBV10-1,TRBD1,TRBJ1-6,NA,CASSDGTAYSPLHF,TGCGCCAGCAGTGACGGGACAGCTTATTCACCCCTCCACTTT
TRBV19,TRBD1,TRBJ2-2,NA,CASSTFGTATGELFF,TGTGCCAGTAGTACCTTTGGGACAGCGACCGGGGAGCTGTTTTTT
TRBV6-1,TRBD1,TRBJ1-5,NA,CASSPDREQPQHF,TGTGCCAGCAGCCCAGACAGGGAACAGCCCCAGCATTTT
TRBV10-1,TRBD2,TRBJ2-3,NA,CASSELAGSTDTQYF,TGCGCCAGCAGTGAGCTAGCGGGCAGCACAGATACGCAGTATTTT
TRBV27,TRBD1,TRBJ2-1,few,CASRRTGTDYNEQFF,TGTGCCAGCAGGAGAACCGGGACAGACTACAATGAGCAGTTCTTC
TRBV5-4,TRBD1,TRBJ1-2,NA,CASSGSTGDYGYTF,TGTGCCAGCAGCGGCTCGACAGGGGACTATGGCTACACCTTC
TRBV10-2,NA,TRBJ1-2,few,CATQKDSYGYTF,TGCGCCACCCAGAAGGACAGTTATGGCTACACCTTC
TRBV5-6,NA,TRBJ2-7,once,CASSPSGTASYEQYF,TGTGCCAGCAGCCCTTCCGGGACTGCGTCCTACGAGCAGTACTTC
TRBV2,NA,TRBJ1-2,NA,CASRRQSYGYTF,TGTGCCAGCAGAAGACAGTCCTATGGCTACACCTTC
TRBV5-1,TRBD1,TRBJ1-6,NA,CASSSRGQGGEPLHF,TGCGCCAGCAGCTCGAGGGGACAGGGGGGAGAACCCCTCCACTTT
TRBV5-6,NA,TRBJ2-7,NA,CASSLAGYSYEQYF,TGTGCCAGCAGCTTGGCAGGTTACTCCTACGAGCAGTACTTC
TRBV4-1,NA,TRBJ1-3,NA,CASSLTSGTGNTIYF,TGCGCCAGCAGCCTAACGTCAGGGACTGGAAACACCATATATTTT
TRBV5-6,TRBD1,TRBJ1-1,few,CASSLGQGVTEAFF,TGTGCCAGCAGCTTGGGACAGGGGGTAACTGAAGCTTTCTTT
TRBV7-9,NA,TRBJ1-3,NA,CASSRDRNTIYF,TGTGCCAGCAGCCGGGACAGAAACACCATATATTTT
TRBV5-1,NA,TRBJ2-7,NA,CASSLGPTWGGEQYF,TGCGCCAGCAGCTTAGGGCCCACTTGGGGAGGCGAGCAGTACTTC
TRBV7-6,TRBD1,TRBJ2-5,NA,CASSLDGTGGPETQYF,TGTGCCAGCAGCTTAGATGGGACAGGGGGACCAGAGACCCAGTACTTC
TRBV9,NA,TRBJ2-7,NA,CASSVMEGPAREQYF,TGTGCCAGCAGCGTAATGGAGGGACCTGCTCGGGAGCAGTACTTC
TRBV7-8,TRBD1,TRBJ1-4,NA,CASSPYSGTGLTNEKLFF,TGTGCCAGCAGCCCTTACTCCGGGACAGGGCTAACTAATGAAAAACTGTTTTTT
TRBV5-4,NA,TRBJ2-3,NA,CASSPRFGGGRTDTQYF,TGTGCCAGCAGCCCCCGGTTTGGCGGAGGAAGGACAGATACGCAGTATTTT
TRBV27,NA,TRBJ1-4,NA,CASSLQGTNEKLFF,TGTGCCAGCAGTCTTCAGGGGACTAATGAAAAACTGTTTTTT
TRBV9,NA,TRBJ1-1,NA,CASSPWTPTNTEAFF,TGTGCCAGCAGCCCCTGGACTCCTACGAACACTGAAGCTTTCTTT
TRBV7-8,NA,TRBJ2-2,NA,CASRLATTNTGELFF,TGTGCCAGCAGGTTGGCCACTACGAACACCGGGGAGCTGTTTTTT
TRBV18,NA,TRBJ1-4,NA,CASSPLADNEKLFF,TGTGCCAGCTCACCACTAGCCGATAATGAAAAACTGTTTTTT
TRBV6-6,NA,TRBJ1-2,once,CASIGGTNYGYTF,TGTGCCAGCATAGGGGGAACTAACTATGGCTACACCTTC
TRBV2,TRBD2,TRBJ2-2,once,CASSETGGNTGELFF,TGTGCCAGCAGTGAAACGGGGGGAAACACCGGGGAGCTGTTTTTT
TRBV5-5,NA,TRBJ2-2,NA,CASSPPGVNTGELFF,TGTGCCAGCAGCCCTCCAGGGGTGAACACCGGGGAGCTGTTTTTT
TRBV27,NA,TRBJ2-1,NA,CASSSLGLDYNEQFF,TGTGCCAGCAGTTCCCTGGGACTGGACTACAATGAGCAGTTCTTC
TRBV4-2,NA,TRBJ2-7,NA,CASSQEGIQGVAYEQYF,TGTGCCAGCAGCCAAGAGGGGATACAGGGTGTCGCCTACGAGCAGTACTTC
TRBV6-1,TRBD1,TRBJ2-1,NA,CASSGQGRSNEQFF,TGTGCCAGCAGTGGACAGGGGAGAAGCAATGAGCAGTTCTTC
TRBV7-8,TRBD2,TRBJ2-3,NA,CASRRQGLAGIDTQYF,TGTGCCAGCAGGAGACAGGGACTAGCGGGAATAGATACGCAGTATTTT
TRBV27,TRBD2,TRBJ2-1,NA,CASKGLAGVSEQFF,TGTGCCAGCAAAGGACTGGCGGGAGTCAGTGAGCAGTTCTTC
TRBV19,NA,TRBJ1-4,NA,CASSMGRDSEKLFF,TGTGCCAGTAGTATGGGTAGGGACTCTGAAAAACTGTTTTTT
TRBV7-8,TRBD2,TRBJ2-1,NA,CASSLGLAEPYNEQFF,TGTGCCAGCAGCTTGGGACTAGCGGAACCCTACAATGAGCAGTTCTTC
TRBV7-6,NA,TRBJ2-7,NA,CASSYATGYEQYF,TGTGCCAGCAGCTATGCGACAGGTTACGAGCAGTACTTC
TRBV6-1,NA,TRBJ2-7,NA,CASSDYRNQYF,TGTGCCAGCAGTGATTACAGGAATCAGTACTTC
TRBV2,TRBD2,TRBJ2-2,NA,CASSTSGLNTGELFF,TGTGCCAGCAGCACTAGCGGGTTGAACACCGGGGAGCTGTTTTTT